This TCR beta chain was identified in a study of T cells in tuberculosis. Study findings and constraints: Cases with active tuberculosis were adults, while controls were adolescents.

The table came from immunoSEQ multiplex PCR; TCRdb's copy has only in-frame clones and leaves some out. The data contain more than 40,000 clones, roughly 94% of them seen just once; the ten biggest clones take up about 1.8%. As for this clone: Antigen specificity is unknown.

The sequence was obtained from a donor aged 10-30 years with latent tuberculosis or without tuberculosis infection. Some clones in this sample may be carry-over from other donors' samples. The sample comprised PBMCs.

The CDR3 DNA reads TGTGCCAGCAGCCAGTTACGGGGCACCGGGGAGCTGTTTTTT. Protein sequence: CASSQLRGTGELFF. The chain carries TRBV7-2 and TRBJ2-2; tentative D call: TRBD2 (5 bases). Germline loops: CDR1 SGHTA, CDR2 FQGNSA. V dropped 5 bases and J dropped 4 bases, with 11 bases sitting between them. The CDR3 runs 14 residues.